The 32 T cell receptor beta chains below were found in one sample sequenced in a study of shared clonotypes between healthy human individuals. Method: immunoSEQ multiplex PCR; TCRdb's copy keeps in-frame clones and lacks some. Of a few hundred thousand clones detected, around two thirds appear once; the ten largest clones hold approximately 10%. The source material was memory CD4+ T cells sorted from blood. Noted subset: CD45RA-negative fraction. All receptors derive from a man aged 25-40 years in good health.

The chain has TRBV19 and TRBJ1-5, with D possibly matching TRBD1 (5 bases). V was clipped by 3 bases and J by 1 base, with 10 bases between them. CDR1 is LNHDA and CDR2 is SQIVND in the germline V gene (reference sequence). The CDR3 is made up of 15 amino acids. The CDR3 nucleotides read TGTGCCAGTAGTATGGAGGGACGGAGCAATCAGCCCCAGCATTTT. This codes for CASSMEGRSNQPQHF.

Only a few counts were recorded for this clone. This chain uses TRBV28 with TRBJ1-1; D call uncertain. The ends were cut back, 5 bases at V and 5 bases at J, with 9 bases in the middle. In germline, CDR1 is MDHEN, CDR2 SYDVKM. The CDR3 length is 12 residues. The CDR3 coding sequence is TGTGCCAGCAGTAGGCGAGGAACTGAAGCTTTCTTT. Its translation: CASSRRGTEAFF.

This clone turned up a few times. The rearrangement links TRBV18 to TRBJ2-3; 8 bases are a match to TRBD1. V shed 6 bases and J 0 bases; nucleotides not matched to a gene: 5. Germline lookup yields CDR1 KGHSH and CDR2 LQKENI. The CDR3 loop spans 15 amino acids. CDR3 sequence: CASSLGQGSTDTQYF. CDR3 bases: TGTGCCAGCTCCCTAGGACAGGGAAGCACAGATACGCAGTATTTT.

The CDR3 is CAPSPGSGQETQYF. The CDR3 bases are TGTGCCCCCTCCCCGGGGAGTGGCCAAGAGACCCAGTACTTC. V gene TRBV2 combines with J gene TRBJ2-5; D might be TRBD2 (5 bases). CDR1 and CDR2 (germline): SNHLY, FYNNEI. V lost 11 bases and J 1 base, leaving 17 bases between the germline ends. CDR3 length: 14 residues.

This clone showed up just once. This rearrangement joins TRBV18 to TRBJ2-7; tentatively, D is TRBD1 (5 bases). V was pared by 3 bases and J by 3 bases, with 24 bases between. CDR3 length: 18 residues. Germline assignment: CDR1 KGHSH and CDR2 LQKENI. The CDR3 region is CASSPLLPQSGLNYEQYF. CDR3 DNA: TGTGCCAGCTCACCTCTCCTCCCCCAATCAGGGTTGAACTACGAGCAGTACTTC.

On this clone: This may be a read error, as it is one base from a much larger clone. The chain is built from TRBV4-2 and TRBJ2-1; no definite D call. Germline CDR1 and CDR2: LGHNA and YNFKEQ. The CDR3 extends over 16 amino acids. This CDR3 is CTSSQERTQSYNEQFF. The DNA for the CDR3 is TGTACCAGCAGCCAAGAACGTACCCAGTCCTACAATGAGCAGTTCTTC.

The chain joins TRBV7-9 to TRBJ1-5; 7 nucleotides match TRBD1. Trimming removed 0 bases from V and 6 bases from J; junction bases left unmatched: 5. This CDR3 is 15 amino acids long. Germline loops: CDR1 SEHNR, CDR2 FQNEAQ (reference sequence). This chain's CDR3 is CASSLAGGPGQPQHF. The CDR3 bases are TGTGCCAGCAGCTTAGCAGGGGGCCCCGGTCAGCCCCAGCATTTT.

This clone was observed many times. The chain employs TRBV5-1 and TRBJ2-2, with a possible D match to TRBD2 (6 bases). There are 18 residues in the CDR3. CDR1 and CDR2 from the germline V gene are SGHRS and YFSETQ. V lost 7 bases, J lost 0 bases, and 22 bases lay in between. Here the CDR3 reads CASGDLTRKGSNTGELFF. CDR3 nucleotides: TGCGCCAGCGGAGACCTGACTAGAAAAGGGTCGAACACCGGGGAGCTGTTTTTT.

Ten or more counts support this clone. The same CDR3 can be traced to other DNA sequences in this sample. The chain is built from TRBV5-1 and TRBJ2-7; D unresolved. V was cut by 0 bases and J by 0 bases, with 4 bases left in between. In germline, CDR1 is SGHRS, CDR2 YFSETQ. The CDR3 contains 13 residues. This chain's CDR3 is CASSLGASYEQYF. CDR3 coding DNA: TGCGCCAGCAGCTTGGGCGCCTCCTACGAGCAGTACTTC. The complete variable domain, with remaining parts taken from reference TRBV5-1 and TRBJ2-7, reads KAGVTQTPRYLIKTRGQQVTLSCSPISGHRSVSWYQQTPGQGLQFLFEYFSETQRNKGNFPGRFSGRQFSNSRSEMNVSTLELGDSALYLCASSLGASYEQYFGPGTRLTVT.

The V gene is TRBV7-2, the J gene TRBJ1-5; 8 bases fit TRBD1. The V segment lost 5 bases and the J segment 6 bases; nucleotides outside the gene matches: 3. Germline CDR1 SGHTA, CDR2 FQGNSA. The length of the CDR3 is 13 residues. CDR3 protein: CASSIQGVQPQHF. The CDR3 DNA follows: TGTGCCAGCAGCATACAGGGGGTTCAGCCCCAGCATTTT.

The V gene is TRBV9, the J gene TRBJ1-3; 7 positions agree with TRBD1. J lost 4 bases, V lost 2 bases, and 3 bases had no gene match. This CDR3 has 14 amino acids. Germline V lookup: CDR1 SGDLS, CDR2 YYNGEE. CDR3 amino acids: CASSVGTEGNTIYF. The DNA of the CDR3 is TGTGCCAGCAGCGTGGGGACAGAGGGAAACACCATATATTTT.

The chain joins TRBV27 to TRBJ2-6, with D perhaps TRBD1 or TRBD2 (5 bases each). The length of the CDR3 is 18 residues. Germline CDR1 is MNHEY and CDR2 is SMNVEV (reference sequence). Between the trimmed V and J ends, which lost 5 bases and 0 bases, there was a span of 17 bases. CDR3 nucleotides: TGTGCCAGCAGTGGGATTGGGACGGTGAACTCTGGGGCCAACGTCCTGACTTTC. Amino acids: CASSGIGTVNSGANVLTF.

CDR3 coding DNA: TGTGCCAGCAAATCGGGGATCTACGAGCAGTACTTC. Its translation: CASKSGIYEQYF. This rearrangement joins TRBV6-5 to TRBJ2-7; a weak D match, TRBD2 (5 bases). The CDR3 spans 12 residues. Trimming shortened V by 7 bases and J by 3 bases, and 10 bases separated the two germline ends. The germline V gene encodes CDR1 MNHEY and CDR2 SVGAGI.

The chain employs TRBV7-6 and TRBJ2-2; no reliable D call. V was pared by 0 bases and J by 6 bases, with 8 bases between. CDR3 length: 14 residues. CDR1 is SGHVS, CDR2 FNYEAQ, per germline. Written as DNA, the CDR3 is TGTGCCAGCAGCTTAGCAGTCCGTCCCGGGGAGCTGTTTTTT. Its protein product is CASSLAVRPGELFF.

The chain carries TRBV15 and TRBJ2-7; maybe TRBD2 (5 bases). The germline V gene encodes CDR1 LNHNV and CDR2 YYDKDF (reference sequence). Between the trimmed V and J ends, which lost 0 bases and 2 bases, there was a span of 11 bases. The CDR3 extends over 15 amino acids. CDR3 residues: CATSRDKGRPYEQYF. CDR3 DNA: TGTGCCACCAGCAGAGATAAAGGGAGACCCTACGAGCAGTACTTC.

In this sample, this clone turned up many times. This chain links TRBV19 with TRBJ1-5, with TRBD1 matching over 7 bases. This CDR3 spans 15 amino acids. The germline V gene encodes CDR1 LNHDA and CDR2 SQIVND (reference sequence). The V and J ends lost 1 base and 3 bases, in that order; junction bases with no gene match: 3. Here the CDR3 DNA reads TGTGCCAGTAGTATAGTTGGACAGGCCAATCAGCCCCAGCATTTT. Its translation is CASSIVGQANQPQHF.

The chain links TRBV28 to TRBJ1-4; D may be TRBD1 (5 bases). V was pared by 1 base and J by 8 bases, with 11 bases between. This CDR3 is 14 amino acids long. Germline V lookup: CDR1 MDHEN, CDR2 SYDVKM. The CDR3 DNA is TGTGCCAGCAGTTTATACCAGGGCCAGGAAAAACTGTTTTTT. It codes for CASSLYQGQEKLFF.

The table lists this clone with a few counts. CDR3 sequence: CSVESIPYNEQFF. The CDR3 DNA reads as TGCAGCGTTGAAAGTATCCCCTACAATGAGCAGTTCTTC. V and J are TRBV29-1 and TRBJ2-1, with D unclear. This CDR3 is built from 13 residues. Germline lookup yields CDR1 SQVTM and CDR2 ANQGSEA. V was cut by 2 bases and J by 2 bases, with 7 bases left in between.

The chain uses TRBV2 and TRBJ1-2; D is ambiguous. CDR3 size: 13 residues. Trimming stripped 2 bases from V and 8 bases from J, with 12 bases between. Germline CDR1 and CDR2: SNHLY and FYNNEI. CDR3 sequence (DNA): TGTGCCAGCAGTGAAACAGTTATGAGCGGCTACACCTTC. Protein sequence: CASSETVMSGYTF.

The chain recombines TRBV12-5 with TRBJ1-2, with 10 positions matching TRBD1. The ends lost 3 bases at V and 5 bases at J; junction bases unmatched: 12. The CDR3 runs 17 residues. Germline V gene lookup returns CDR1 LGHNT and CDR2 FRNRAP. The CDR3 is CASGLKNWAGQGYGYTF. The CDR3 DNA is TGTGCTAGTGGTTTAAAAAACTGGGCGGGACAGGGGTATGGCTACACCTTC.

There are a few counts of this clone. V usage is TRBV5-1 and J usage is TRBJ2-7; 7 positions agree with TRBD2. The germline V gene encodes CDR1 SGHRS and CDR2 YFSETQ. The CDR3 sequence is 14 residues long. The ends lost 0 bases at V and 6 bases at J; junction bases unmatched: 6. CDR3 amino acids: CASSLDRTRTEQYF. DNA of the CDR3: TGCGCCAGCAGCTTGGACAGGACTAGGACCGAGCAGTACTTC.

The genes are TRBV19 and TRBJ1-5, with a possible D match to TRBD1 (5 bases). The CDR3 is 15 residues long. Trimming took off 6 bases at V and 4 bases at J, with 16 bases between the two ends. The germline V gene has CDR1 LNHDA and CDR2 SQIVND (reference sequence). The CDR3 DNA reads TGTGCCAGTAGCGGGGTAGACAGCCAAAATCAGCCCCAGCATTTT. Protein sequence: CASSGVDSQNQPQHF.

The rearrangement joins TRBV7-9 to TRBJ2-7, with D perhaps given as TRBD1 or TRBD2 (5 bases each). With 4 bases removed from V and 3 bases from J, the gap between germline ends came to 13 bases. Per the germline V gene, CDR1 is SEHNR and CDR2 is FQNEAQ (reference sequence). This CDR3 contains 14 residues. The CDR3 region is CASSSPGTFYEQYF. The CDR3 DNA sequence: TGTGCCAGCAGCTCCCCTGGGACCTTCTACGAGCAGTACTTC.

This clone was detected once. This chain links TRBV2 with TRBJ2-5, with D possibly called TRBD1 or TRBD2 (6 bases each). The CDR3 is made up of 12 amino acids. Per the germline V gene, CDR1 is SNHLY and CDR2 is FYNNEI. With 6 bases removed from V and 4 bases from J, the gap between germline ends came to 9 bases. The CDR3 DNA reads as TGTGCCAGCAGAGGAGGGGGAGAGACCCAGTACTTC. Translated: CASRGGGETQYF.

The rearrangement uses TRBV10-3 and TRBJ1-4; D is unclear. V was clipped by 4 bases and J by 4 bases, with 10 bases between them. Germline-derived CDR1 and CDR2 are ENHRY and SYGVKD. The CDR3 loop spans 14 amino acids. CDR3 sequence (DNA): TGTGCCATCAGTGTTGACGGAATTAATGAAAAACTGTTTTTT. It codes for CAISVDGINEKLFF.

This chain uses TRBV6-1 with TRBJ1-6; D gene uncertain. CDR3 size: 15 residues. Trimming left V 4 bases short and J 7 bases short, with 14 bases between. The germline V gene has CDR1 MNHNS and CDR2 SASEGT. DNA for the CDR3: TGTGCCAGCAGTGTAGTTTCCCGGGCCAATTCACCCCTCCACTTT. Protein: CASSVVSRANSPLHF.

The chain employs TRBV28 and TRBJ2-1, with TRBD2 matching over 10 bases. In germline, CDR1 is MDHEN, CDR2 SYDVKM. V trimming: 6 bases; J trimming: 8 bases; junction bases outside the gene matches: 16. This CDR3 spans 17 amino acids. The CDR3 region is CASSRISSGSFPHEQFF. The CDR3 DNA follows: TGTGCCAGCAGCCGGATTTCTAGCGGGAGTTTTCCCCATGAGCAGTTCTTC. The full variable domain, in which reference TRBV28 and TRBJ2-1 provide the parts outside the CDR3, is DVKVTQSSRYLVKRTGEKVFLECVQDMDHENMFWYRQDPGLGLRLIYFSYDVKMKEKGDIPEGYSVSREKKERFSLILESASTNQTSMYLCASSRISSGSFPHEQFFGPGTRLTVL.

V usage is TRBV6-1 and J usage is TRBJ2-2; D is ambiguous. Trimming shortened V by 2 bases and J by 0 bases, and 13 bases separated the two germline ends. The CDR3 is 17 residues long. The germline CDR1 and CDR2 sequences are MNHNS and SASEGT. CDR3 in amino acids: CASSEFGSLTNTGELFF. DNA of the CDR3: TGTGCCAGCAGTGAATTTGGCAGTCTAACGAACACCGGGGAGCTGTTTTTT.

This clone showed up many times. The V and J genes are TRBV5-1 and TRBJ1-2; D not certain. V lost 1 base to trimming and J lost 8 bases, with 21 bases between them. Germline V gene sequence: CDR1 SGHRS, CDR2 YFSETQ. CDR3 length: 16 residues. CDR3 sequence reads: CASSLSVRGPGAGYTF. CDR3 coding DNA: TGCGCCAGCAGCTTGTCTGTGAGAGGACCGGGAGCCGGCTACACCTTC.

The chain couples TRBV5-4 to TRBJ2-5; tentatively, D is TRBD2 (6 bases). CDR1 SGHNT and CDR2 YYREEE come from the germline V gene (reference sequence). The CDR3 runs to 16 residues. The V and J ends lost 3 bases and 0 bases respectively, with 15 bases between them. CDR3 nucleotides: TGTGCCAGCAGCTATCGACTAGGAGGAGACCAAGAGACCCAGTACTTC. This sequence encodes CASSYRLGGDQETQYF.

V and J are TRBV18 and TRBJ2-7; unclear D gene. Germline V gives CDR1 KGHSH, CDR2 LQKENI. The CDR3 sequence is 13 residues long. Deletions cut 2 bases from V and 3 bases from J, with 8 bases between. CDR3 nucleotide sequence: TGTGCCAGCTCACCAAGGCAAATCTACGAGCAGTACTTC. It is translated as CASSPRQIYEQYF.

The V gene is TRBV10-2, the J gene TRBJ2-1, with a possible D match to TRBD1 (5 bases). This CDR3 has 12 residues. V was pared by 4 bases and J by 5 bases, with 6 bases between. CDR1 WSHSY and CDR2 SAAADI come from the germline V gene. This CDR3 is CASSGQNNEQFF. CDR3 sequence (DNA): TGCGCCAGCAGTGGACAGAACAATGAGCAGTTCTTC.